The clone carrying this T cell receptor beta chain has a count of ten or more. TCRdb re-analysed the 5' RACE reads in MiXCR, keeping a single row per CDR3 protein. The sample holds some 690,000 distinct CDR3 sequences, about 20% seen once. CDR1 is MNHEY and CDR2 is SMNVEV in the germline V gene (reference sequence). Trimming stripped 6 bases from V and 7 bases from J, with 6 bases between. This CDR3 region has 11 residues. This entry is derived from a study of identical twins. The sample was also linked to a second study, of T cells expressing NK-cell markers. This second study says: Eight donors were sequenced, of whom seven were HCMV-seropositive, while the remaining one was HCMV-seronegative. The authors applied an anti-gamma-delta TCR antibody in several experiments, and it restricted sorting to alpha-beta TCR T cells.

The sequenced sample consisted of PBMCs. This TCR derives from a woman between 18 and 30 years old in good health. The chain couples TRBV27 to TRBJ1-4; no definite D call. This CDR3 is CASRDGEKLFF. The CDR3 DNA sequence: TGTGCCAGCAGAGATGGTGAAAAACTGTTTTTT.